This T cell receptor (beta chain) came from a study of untreated major depressive disorder. Germline CDR1 and CDR2: MNHEY and SMNVEV (reference sequence). This CDR3 region has 15 residues. The J segment lost 4 bases and the V segment lost 5 bases, leaving 10 bases of the junction unmatched. Study findings and constraints: Compared with controls, depressed patients showed more TRBV05-01 (Vbeta 5.1) usage in CD4+ T cells.

Only in-frame clones appear in the TCRdb table, and some are missing; sequencing was by immunoSEQ multiplex PCR. The table shows about 21,000 clones, with around nine tenths occurring only once. Points on this clone: The antigen is unknown.

The sequence was obtained from a woman aged 40-49 years in good health. V usage is TRBV27 and J usage is TRBJ1-2, with TRBD1 identical over 7 bases. The sample was CD4+ T cells from PBMCs. The CDR3 is CASSARDSSIYGYTF. CDR3 coding DNA: TGTGCCAGCAGTGCCCGGGACAGCTCAATCTATGGCTACACCTTC.